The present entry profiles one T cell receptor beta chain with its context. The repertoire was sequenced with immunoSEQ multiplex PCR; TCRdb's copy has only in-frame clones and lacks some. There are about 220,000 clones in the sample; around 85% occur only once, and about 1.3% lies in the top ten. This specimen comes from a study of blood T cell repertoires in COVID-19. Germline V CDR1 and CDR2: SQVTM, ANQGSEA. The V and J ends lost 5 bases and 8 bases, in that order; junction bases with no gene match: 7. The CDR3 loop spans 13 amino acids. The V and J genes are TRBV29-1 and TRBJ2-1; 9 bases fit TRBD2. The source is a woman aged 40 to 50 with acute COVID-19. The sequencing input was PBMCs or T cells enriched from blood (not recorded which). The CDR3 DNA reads TGCAGCGTTTTAGCGGGAGTTCAAGATGAGCAGTTCTTC. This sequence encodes CSVLAGVQDEQFF.